This T cell receptor (beta chain) was retrieved from a study of Graves' ophthalmopathy and Graves' hyperthyroidism. Findings of the study overall: The authors also found most expanded thyroid clonotypes above 0.001 frequency in blood.

Scientists amplified the TCR beta CDR3 regions from RNA transcripts. HTBI primers primed a first-round RT-PCR, and a second-round multiplex PCR followed. Each CDR3 protein gets one entry after TCRdb re-called the multiplex PCR reads with MiXCR. This table holds hundreds of thousands of distinct CDR3 sequences, about 38% found once. CDR3 length: 14 residues. CDR1 ENHRY and CDR2 SYGVKD come from the germline V gene. The authors isolated PBMCs from around 10 ml of fresh peripheral blood. This clonotype appeared a few times. Its specificity is not known. One end of the junction fails to match germline, which may point to a read error.

The sample comprised peripheral blood. The sequence was collected from an adult man with Graves' ophthalmopathy. The chain carries TRBV10-3 and TRBJ2-7, with a possible D match to TRBD2 (6 bases). CDR3 bases: TGTGCCAGCAGTTTGAGCGGGCGGGACTACGAGCAGTACTTC. Translation: CASSLSGRDYEQYF.